This T cell receptor beta chain is drawn from a study of regulatory T cells in long-lasting Graves disease. General observations from the study: Persistent Graves' patients had lower TCR diversity than newly diagnosed ones. Repertoires from persistent disease leaned toward TRBV28, TRBJ1-2 and TRBJ2-5. A greater number of public clonotypes (about 3,000) was shared by persistent patients than by new patients (roughly 880).

HTBI primers from iRepertoire and Arm-PCR of CDR3 regions yielded the TCR beta libraries. TCRdb redid the calling of the multiplex PCR reads with MiXCR, one entry per CDR3 protein. The profile covers about 400,000 distinct CDR3 sequences, with around 20% appearing a single time and more than 20% taken by the ten largest. In the case of this clonotype: What it binds is not known.

Noted time point: persistent/refractory GD, antithyroid drugs over 5 years with positive TRAb. RNA from PBMCs was the source of the TCR library. It was by American Thyroid Association guidelines that Graves' disease was diagnosed. V gave up 0 bases and J gave up 4 bases; unmatched junction bases: 12. CDR3 size: 17 residues. Germline V gene lookup returns CDR1 DFQATT and CDR2 SNEGSKA (reference sequence). The chain is built from TRBV20-1 and TRBJ2-7; 10 bases line up with TRBD2. The sequence derives from a female donor with Graves disease. Here the sequenced sample was peripheral blood mononuclear cells (PBMCs), taken when the disease was refractory, from a patient treated with antithyroid drugs. CDR3 DNA: TGCAGTGCTAGAGATTCCCGGTCTAGCGGGAGTATTTACGAGCAGTACTTC. It encodes CSARDSRSSGSIYEQYF.